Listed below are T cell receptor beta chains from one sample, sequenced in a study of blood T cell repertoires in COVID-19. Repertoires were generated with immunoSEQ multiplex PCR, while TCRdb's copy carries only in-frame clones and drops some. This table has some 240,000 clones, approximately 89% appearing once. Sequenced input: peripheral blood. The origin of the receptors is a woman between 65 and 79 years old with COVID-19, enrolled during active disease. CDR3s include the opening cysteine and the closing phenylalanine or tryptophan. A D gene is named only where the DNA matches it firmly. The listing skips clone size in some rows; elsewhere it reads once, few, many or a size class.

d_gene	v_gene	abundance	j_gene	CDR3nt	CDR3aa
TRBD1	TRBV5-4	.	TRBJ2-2	TGTGCCAGCAGCAGACAGGGGGTGGACACCGGGGAGCTGTTTTTT	CASSRQGVDTGELFF
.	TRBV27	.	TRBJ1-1	TGTGCCAGCAGTTTCCAGGAGGCGACTGAAGCTTTCTTT	CASSFQEATEAFF
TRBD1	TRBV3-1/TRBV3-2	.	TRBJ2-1	TGTGCCAGCAGCCAAAAGGACAGGCCCCCCTACAATGAGCAGTTCTTC	CASSQKDRPPYNEQFF
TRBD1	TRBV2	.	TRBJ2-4	TGTGCCAGCAGTCTGGGGGGACAGGGAGGGGACATTCAGTACTTC	CASSLGGQGGDIQYF
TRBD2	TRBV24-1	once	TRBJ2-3	TGTGCCACGGGACTAGCGGGAGGAGGAGATACGCAGTATTTT	CATGLAGGGDTQYF
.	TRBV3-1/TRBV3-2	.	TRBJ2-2	TGTGCCAGCAGCTTAACAGGGTTCGGGGAGCTGTTTTTT	CASSLTGFGELFF
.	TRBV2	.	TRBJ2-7	TGTGCCAGCCGCGGGGACAGATTTTCCTACGAGCAGTACTTC	CASRGDRFSYEQYF
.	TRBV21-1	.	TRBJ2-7	TGTGCCAGCAGCTCCGCGGTACCGGGACAGCACGAGCAGTACTTC	CASSSAVPGQHEQYF
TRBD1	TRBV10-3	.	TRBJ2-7	TGTGCCATCAGTGCTTCGACAGGGAACGAGCAGTACTTC	CAISASTGNEQYF
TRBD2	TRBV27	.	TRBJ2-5	TGTGCCAGCAGTCCGTCCGGGACTAGCTGGGAGACCCAGTACTTC	CASSPSGTSWETQYF
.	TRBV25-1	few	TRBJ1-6	TGTGCCAGCAGATCTGAAGCAGGGAACAATTCACCCCTCCACTTT	CASRSEAGNNSPLHF
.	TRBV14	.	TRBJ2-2	TGTGCCAGCAGCCAAGTAAGGCTAGCTAACACCGGGGAGCTGTTTTTT	CASSQVRLANTGELFF
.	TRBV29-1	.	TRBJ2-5	TGCAGCGTTGACCCCGGGACAACCCAAGAGACCCAGTACTTC	CSVDPGTTQETQYF
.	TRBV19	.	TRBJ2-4	TGTGCCAGTAGTATAAATGGAGAAGAAGCGAACATTCAGTACTTC	CASSINGEEANIQYF
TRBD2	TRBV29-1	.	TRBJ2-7	TGCAGCGTTGAAGTGGCTAGCGGGAGCCCTAGCTCCTACGAGCAGTACTTC	CSVEVASGSPSSYEQYF
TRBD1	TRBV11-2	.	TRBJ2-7	TGTGCCAGCAGCTCAGGGGGCTACGAGCAGTACTTC	CASSSGGYEQYF
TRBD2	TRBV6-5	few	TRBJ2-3	TGTGCCAGCAGGGGAGCGGGAGGGCGCACAGATACGCAGTATTTT	CASRGAGGRTDTQYF
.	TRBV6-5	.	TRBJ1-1	TGTGCCAGCAGGGATCAGGGGACTGAAGCTTTCTTT	CASRDQGTEAFF
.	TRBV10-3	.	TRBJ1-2	TGTGCCATCAGTGAAGGGGTAGTCTATGGCTACACCTTC	CAISEGVVYGYTF
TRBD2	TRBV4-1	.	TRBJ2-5	TGCGCCAGCGTACCGGGACTAGCGGGATCGAGAGAGACCCAGTACTTC	CASVPGLAGSRETQYF
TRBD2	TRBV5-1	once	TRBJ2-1	TGCGCCAGCAGCGAGACTAGCGGACACAATGAGCAGTTCTTC	CASSETSGHNEQFF
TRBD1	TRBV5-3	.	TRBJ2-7	TGTGCCAGAAGCTTGCTTCCGGGACAGCCCAATTACGAGCAGTACTTC	CARSLLPGQPNYEQYF
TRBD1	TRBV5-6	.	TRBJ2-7	TGTGCCAGCAGCGGGATGGACAGGGGTCTTCCCTACGAGCAGTACTTC	CASSGMDRGLPYEQYF
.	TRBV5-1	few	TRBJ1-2	TGCGCCAGCAGTCGAGGACTAAACTATGGCTACACCTTC	CASSRGLNYGYTF
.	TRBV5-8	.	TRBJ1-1	TGTGCCAGCAGCTTACAGGGCGCCAACTGGGGGACTGAAGCTTTCTTT	CASSLQGANWGTEAFF
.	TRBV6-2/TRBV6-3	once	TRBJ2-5	TGTGCCAGCAGTTACTCAATTTCCAGACTAAAAACCCAGAAGACCCAGTACTTC	CASSYSISRLKTQKTQYF
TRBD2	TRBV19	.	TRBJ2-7	TGTGCCAGTAGTGGACTAGCGGGAGACTACGAGCAGTACTTC	CASSGLAGDYEQYF
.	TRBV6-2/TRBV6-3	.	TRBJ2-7	TGTGCCAGCAGCGAAACCCTGGACAGTTACGAGCAGTACTTC	CASSETLDSYEQYF
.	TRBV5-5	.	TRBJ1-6	TGTGCCAGCAGCTTGGTCGCAGGGAGGGCTTCGAGCTCCTATAATTCACCCCTCCACTTT	CASSLVAGRASSSYNSPLHF
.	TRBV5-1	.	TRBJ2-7	TGCGCCAGCAGCTTGGGAGGCGGATCCTACGAGCAGTACTTC	CASSLGGGSYEQYF
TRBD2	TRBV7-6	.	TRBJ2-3	TGTGCCAGCAGCGATACGGGGGGTAGCACAGATACGCAGTATTTT	CASSDTGGSTDTQYF
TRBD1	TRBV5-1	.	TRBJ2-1	TGCGCCAGCAGCTCGGACAGGTACCCCTCCTACAATGAGCAGTTCTTC	CASSSDRYPSYNEQFF
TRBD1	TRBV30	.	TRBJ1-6	TGTGCCTGGACATCACCCGCCCCGGGACAGGGCAATTCACCCCTCCACTTT	CAWTSPAPGQGNSPLHF
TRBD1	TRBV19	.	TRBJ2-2	TGTGCCTACAGGACAGGGGACACCGGGGAGCTGTTTTTT	CAYRTGDTGELFF
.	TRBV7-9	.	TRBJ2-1	TGTGCCAGCAGCGCGTTCGCTAGCAGGGGCAATGAGCAGTTCTTC	CASSAFASRGNEQFF
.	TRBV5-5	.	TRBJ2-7	TGTGCCAGCAGCTTATCCTCAGCGTGGTCCTACGAGCAGTACTTC	CASSLSSAWSYEQYF
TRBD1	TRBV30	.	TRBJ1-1	TGTGCCTGGAGTCAGGGGGGAGAAGCTTTCTTT	CAWSQGGEAFF
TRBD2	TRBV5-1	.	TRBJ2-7	TGCGCCAGCAGCTTGGTGCCGGGAGGCTTGAGAAACGAGCAGTACTTC	CASSLVPGGLRNEQYF
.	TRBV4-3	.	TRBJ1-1	TGCGCCAGCAGCCGGTCAGAGAACACTGAAGCTTTCTTT	CASSRSENTEAFF
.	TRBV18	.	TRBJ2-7	TGTGCCAGCTCAAAAAGTCCGGGAGACACCTACGAGCAGTACTTC	CASSKSPGDTYEQYF
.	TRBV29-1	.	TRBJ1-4	TGCAGCGTATCCCAACGACTAGCTACTGAAAAACTGTTTTTT	CSVSQRLATEKLFF
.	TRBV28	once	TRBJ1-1	TGTGCCAGCAGTTTACCGACAGGGAACACTGAAGCTTTCTTT	CASSLPTGNTEAFF
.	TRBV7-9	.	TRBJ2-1	TGTGCCAGCAGAAGGACGGGAGAGCAGTTCTTC	CASRRTGEQFF
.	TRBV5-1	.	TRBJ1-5	TGCGCCAGCAGCTTTGAAGGGGATCAGCCCCAGCATTTT	CASSFEGDQPQHF
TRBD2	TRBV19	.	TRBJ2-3	TGTGCCAGTAGTCCTAGGACTAGCGGGAGCGATACGCAGTATTTT	CASSPRTSGSDTQYF
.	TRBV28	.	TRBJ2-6	TGTGCCAGCAGGGTGAGGGGGAGCTCTGGGGCCAACGTCCTGACTTTC	CASRVRGSSGANVLTF
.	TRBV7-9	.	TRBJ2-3	TGTGCCAGCAGCTTAACGGACTACACAGATACGCAGTATTTT	CASSLTDYTDTQYF
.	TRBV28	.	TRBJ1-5	TGTGCCAGCAGTTCCCCCAGGGCAGATAGCAATCAGCCCCAGCATTTT	CASSSPRADSNQPQHF
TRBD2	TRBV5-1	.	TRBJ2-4	TGCGCCAGCAGCCCGGGGGGATCCAAAAACATTCAGTACTTC	CASSPGGSKNIQYF
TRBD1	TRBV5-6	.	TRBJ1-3	TGTGCCAGCAGCTTGGACAGGGGTAAAGGAAACACCATATATTTT	CASSLDRGKGNTIYF
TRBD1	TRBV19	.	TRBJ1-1	TGTGCCAGTAGTAGTGGACAGGGCAGCACTGAAGCTTTCTTT	CASSSGQGSTEAFF
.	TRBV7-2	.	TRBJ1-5	TGTGCCAGCAGCCGTGCGGGTATCAATCAGCCCCAGCATTTT	CASSRAGINQPQHF
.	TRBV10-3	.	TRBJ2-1	TGTGCCATCAGTGATCTGGGGGCTGATGAGCAGTTCTTC	CAISDLGADEQFF
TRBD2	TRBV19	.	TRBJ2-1	TGTGCCAGTAGATCGGGAGGGTACAATGAGCAGTTCTTC	CASRSGGYNEQFF
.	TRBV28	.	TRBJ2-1	TGTGCCAGCAAAGTTTCAGATTACAATGAGCAGTTCTTC	CASKVSDYNEQFF
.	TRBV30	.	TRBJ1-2	TGTGCCTGGAGTCCCCGGAACTATGGCTACACCTTC	CAWSPRNYGYTF
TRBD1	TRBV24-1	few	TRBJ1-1	TGTGCCACCAGTGAGGCCGGGACAGGCCTGTTCTTT	CATSEAGTGLFF